Listed here is a single TCR beta chain. The data belong to a study of Ad26.COV2.S vaccination and SARS-CoV-2 variants. Here immunoSEQ multiplex PCR was the method, and the copy in TCRdb shows in-frame clones only, minus some. The table shows 300,000 to 350,000 clones, with 75% to 90% occurring only once. Sample treatment: around 19 received Ad26.COV2.S at low or high dose, single or two shots; roughly five received placebo; per-sample allocation not given. At day 63 after the first vaccine or placebo injection, samples were drawn. The study used a vaccine consisting of an Ad26 vector that expressed Wuhan-strain SARS-CoV-2 spike. There are 15 residues in the CDR3. Per germline, CDR1 LNHDA and CDR2 SQIVND (reference sequence). Trimming pared 5 bases from V and 3 bases from J, leaving 16 bases between.

This clonotype was obtained from a person between 18 and 65 years old who received the Ad26.COV2.S COVID-19 vaccine or a placebo. Source: peripheral blood, taken in a trial of Ad26.COV2.S vaccine versus placebo. V usage is TRBV19 and J usage is TRBJ1-1, with D tentatively TRBD1 (6 bases). Written as DNA, the CDR3 is TGTGCCAGTAGTGACAGACAGGCTAGGTACACTGAAGCTTTCTTT. It is translated as CASSDRQARYTEAFF.